The 3 T cell receptor beta chains presented below share a single source sample, sequenced in a study of blood T cell repertoires in COVID-19. Sequenced by immunoSEQ multiplex PCR; TCRdb stores in-frame clones only, minus some. The sample includes about 210,000 clones, 80% to 90% of them seen just once. Sequencing used PBMCs or T cells enriched from blood (not recorded which). The receptors were gathered from a man between 18 and 35 years old with acute COVID-19.

The V call is TRBV9, the J call TRBJ2-7; 8 bases are a match to TRBD2. CDR1 is SGDLS and CDR2 is YYNGEE in the germline V gene. The CDR3 runs to 16 residues. Trimming took 0 bases from V and 0 from J; bases not matched to a gene: 5. The CDR3 DNA reads TGTGCCAGCAGCGTAGAAGCGGGAGTACCCTCCTACGAGCAGTACTTC. Translating it yields CASSVEAGVPSYEQYF.

The chain employs TRBV5-1 and TRBJ2-1, with D possibly being TRBD2 (6 bases). V lost 4 bases, J lost 4 bases, and 15 bases lay in between. The CDR3 runs to 15 residues. CDR1 and CDR2 (germline): SGHRS, YFSETQ. Here the CDR3 reads CASSLEGGVYNEQFF. Here the CDR3 DNA reads TGCGCCAGCAGCCTAGAGGGCGGGGTTTACAATGAGCAGTTCTTC.

This rearrangement joins TRBV10-3 to TRBJ2-2; tentatively, D is TRBD2 (5 bases). The CDR3 runs to 15 residues. Germline V CDR1 and CDR2: ENHRY, SYGVKD. V shed 4 bases and J shed 6 bases, with 15 bases lying between them. The CDR3 coding sequence is TGTGCCATCAGTGGCAAGGGAGCCATGCCCGGGGAGCTGTTTTTT. It is translated as CAISGKGAMPGELFF.